This T cell receptor (beta chain) was captured in a study of CD8 T cells in ankylosing spondylitis. TCRdb recomputed calls from the 5' RACE reads with MiXCR, one row per CDR3 protein. The table shows about 800,000 distinct CDR3 sequences, with approximately 10% occurring only once. A word on this clonotype: The target antigen is unknown.

The study's findings and limits: A TCR beta motif made of about eight highly homologous variants seemed typical of ankylosing spondylitis blood. A CD8+ phenotype characterized the disease-linked clones, which were relatively rare in peripheral blood.

The TCR comes from a male donor with ankylosing spondylitis. The sequenced sample consisted of blood, either unsorted or a sorted T cell fraction (not recorded which).

Written as DNA, the CDR3 is TGCAGCGTTGAAGATCTCTGGGGGAAAAATGAGCAGTTCTTC. The encoded protein is CSVEDLWGKNEQFF. The chain combines TRBV29-1 with TRBJ2-1, with D perhaps matching TRBD1 or TRBD2 (5 bases each). With 0 bases removed from V and 7 bases from J, the gap between germline ends came to 13 bases. The CDR3 extends over 14 amino acids. Germline V gene sequence: CDR1 SQVTM, CDR2 ANQGSEA.